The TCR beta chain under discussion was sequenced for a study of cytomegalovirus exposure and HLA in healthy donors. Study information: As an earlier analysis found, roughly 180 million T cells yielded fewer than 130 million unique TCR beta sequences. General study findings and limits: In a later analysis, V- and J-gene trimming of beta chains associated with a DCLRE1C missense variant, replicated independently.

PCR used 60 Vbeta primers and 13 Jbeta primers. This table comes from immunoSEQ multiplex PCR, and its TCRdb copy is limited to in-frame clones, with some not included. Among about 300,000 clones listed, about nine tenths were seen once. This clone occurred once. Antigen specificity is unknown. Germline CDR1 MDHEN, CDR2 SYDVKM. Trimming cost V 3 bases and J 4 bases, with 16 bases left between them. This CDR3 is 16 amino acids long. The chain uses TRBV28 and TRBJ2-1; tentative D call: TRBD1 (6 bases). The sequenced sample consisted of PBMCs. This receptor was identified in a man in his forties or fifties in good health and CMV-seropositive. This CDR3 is CASSFSSRTAYNEQFF. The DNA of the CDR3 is TGTGCCAGCAGTTTTTCGTCCAGGACAGCGTACAATGAGCAGTTCTTC.